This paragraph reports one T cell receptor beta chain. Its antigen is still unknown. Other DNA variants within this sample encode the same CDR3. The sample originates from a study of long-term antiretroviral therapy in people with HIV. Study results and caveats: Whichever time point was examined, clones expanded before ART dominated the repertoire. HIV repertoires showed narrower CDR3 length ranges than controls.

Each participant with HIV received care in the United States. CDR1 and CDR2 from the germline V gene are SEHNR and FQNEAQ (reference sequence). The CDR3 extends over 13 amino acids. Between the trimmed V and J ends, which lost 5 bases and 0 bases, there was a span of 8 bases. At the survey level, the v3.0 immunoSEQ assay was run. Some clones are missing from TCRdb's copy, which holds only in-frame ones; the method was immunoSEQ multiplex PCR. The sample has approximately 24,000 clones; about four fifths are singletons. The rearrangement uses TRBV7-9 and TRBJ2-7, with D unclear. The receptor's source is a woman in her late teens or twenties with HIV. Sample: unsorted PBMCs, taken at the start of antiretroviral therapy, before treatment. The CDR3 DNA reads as TGTGCCAGCAGCCCGTTAGACTCCTACGAGCAGTACTTC. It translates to CASSPLDSYEQYF. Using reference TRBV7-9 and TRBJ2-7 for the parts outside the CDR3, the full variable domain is DTGVSQNPRHKITKRGQNVTFRCDPISEHNRLYWYRQTLGQGPEFLTYFQNEAQLEKSRLLSDRFSAERPKGSFSTLEIQRTEQGDSAMYLCASSPLDSYEQYFGPGTRLTVT.